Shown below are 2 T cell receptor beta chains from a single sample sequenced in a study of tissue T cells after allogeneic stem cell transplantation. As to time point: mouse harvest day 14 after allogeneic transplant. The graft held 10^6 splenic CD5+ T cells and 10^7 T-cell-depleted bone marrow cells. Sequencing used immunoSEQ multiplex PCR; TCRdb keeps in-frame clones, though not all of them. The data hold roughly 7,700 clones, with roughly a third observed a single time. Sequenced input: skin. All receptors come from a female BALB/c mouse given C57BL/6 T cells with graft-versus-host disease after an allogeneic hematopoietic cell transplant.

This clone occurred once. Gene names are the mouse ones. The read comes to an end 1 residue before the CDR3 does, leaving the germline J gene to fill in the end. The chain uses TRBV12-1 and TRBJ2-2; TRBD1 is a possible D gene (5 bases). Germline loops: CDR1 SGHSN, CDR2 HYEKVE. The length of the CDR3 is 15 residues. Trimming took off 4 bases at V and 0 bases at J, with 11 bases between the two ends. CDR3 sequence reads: CASSPRQSNTGQLYF. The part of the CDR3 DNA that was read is TGTGCCAGCTCCCCCAGACAGTCAAACACCGGGCAGCTCTAC.

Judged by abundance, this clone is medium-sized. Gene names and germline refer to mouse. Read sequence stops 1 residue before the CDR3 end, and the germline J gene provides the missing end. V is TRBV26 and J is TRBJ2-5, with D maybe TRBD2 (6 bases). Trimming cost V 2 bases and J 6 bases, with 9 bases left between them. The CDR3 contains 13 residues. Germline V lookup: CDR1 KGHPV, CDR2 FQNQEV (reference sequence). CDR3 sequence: CASSLGGSDTQYF. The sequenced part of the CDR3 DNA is TGTGCCAGCAGTCTGGGGGGGAGTGACACCCAGTAC.